This T cell receptor beta chain originates from a study of blood T cell repertoires in COVID-19. Study-level information: The United States, Italy and Spain supplied acute and convalescent COVID-19 samples. In each case, the material was cDNA or gDNA derived from T cells, B-cell-depleted T cells, or PBMCs.

Original processing notes: The authors estimated nucleated cell counts from reference gene primer amplification. TCRdb's copy holds only in-frame clones and misses some; the assay was immunoSEQ multiplex PCR. That table supplies the V and J calls and clone size; D and trimming were determined from the DNA. The data contain 60,000 or so clones, 85% to 90% of them singletons. With 3 bases clipped from V and 8 bases from J, the junction kept 15 bases outside the gene matches. Germline V CDR1 and CDR2: DFQATT, SNEGSKA (reference sequence). The length of the CDR3 is 16 residues. The rearrangement uses TRBV20-1 and TRBJ1-4, with 7 nucleotides matching TRBD1. Sequenced input: peripheral blood. This clonotype originated in a human donor with active COVID-19. The donor label of this sample is uncertain. This CDR3 is CSASAGTAFFREKLFF. CDR3 bases: TGCAGTGCTAGTGCCGGGACAGCGTTCTTCAGGGAAAAACTGTTTTTT.